This T cell receptor (beta chain) originates from a study of shared clonotypes between healthy human individuals. Study findings and constraints: In general, naive subsets displayed greater estimated richness than memory subsets did. Limited genetic and exposure-history diversity came from having few donors.

To note about this clone: The antigen is unknown.

In germline, CDR1 is KGHSH, CDR2 LQKENI. V lost 3 bases and J 2 bases, leaving 16 bases between the germline ends. The CDR3 totals 16 residues. The authors ran the assay at deep level. Method: immunoSEQ multiplex PCR; TCRdb's copy keeps in-frame clones and lacks some. The table has millions of clones, around 95% seen once. The chain couples TRBV18 to TRBJ1-1; tentatively, D is TRBD1 (6 bases). Sequences were obtained from naive CD4+ T cells sorted from blood. The subset: CD45RA+ positively selected. This TCR was sampled from a young man in good health. This chain's CDR3 is CASSPFRTDLNTEAFF. In DNA, the CDR3 is TGTGCCAGCTCACCGTTTCGGACAGACTTAAACACTGAAGCTTTCTTT.